This T cell receptor beta chain appears in the sequencing data of a study of blood T cell repertoires in COVID-19. At the level of the study: Some COVID-19 samples were acute and others convalescent; all came from the United States, Italy and Spain. The cDNA or gDNA used as material had been derived from T cells, B-cell-depleted T cells, or PBMCs.

This clone occurred a few times. As processed by the authors: By means of reference gene primer amplification, nucleated cell counts were estimated. TCRdb's copy holds only in-frame clones and misses some; the assay was immunoSEQ multiplex PCR. That table furnishes V, J and clone size, whereas the DNA furnished D and trimming. This table holds some 300,000 clones, approximately 86% found once. Seattle's cohort entered during active infection and was followed longitudinally. The sequenced material came from peripheral blood. The sequence was collected from a woman aged 70-85 years with COVID-19, enrolled during active disease.

The CDR3 is CASSQEAGAPYEQYF. In DNA, the CDR3 is TGTGCCAGCAGCCAAGAAGCGGGGGCCCCCTACGAGCAGTACTTC. The rearrangement joins TRBV4-2 to TRBJ2-7, with 8 nucleotides matching TRBD2. CDR1 and CDR2 from the germline V gene are LGHNA and YNFKEQ. The CDR3 consists of 15 residues. V lost 0 bases to trimming and J lost 2 bases; unmatched junction nucleotides: 3.